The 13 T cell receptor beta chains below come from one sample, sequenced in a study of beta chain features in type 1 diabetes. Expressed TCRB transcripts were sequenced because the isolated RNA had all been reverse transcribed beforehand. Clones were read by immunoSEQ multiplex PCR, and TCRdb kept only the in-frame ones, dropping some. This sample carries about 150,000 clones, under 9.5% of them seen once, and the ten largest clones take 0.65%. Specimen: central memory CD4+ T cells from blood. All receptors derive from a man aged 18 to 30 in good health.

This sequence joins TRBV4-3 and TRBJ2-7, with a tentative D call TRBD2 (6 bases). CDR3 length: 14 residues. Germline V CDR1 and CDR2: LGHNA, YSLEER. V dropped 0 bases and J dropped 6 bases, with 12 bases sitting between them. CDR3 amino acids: CASSQDFAGSEQYF. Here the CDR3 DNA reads TGCGCCAGCAGCCAAGATTTTGCGGGGTCCGAGCAGTACTTC.

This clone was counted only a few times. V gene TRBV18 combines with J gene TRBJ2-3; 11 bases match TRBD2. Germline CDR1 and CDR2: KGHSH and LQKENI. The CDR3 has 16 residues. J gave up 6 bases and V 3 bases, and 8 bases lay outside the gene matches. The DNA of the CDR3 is TGTGCCAGCTCACCTGCTAGCGGGGGGTCTCCGGATACGCAGTATTTT. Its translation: CASSPASGGSPDTQYF. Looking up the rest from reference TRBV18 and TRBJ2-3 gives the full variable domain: NAGVMQNPRHLVRRRGQEARLRCSPMKGHSHVYWYRQLPEEGLKFMVYLQKENIIDESGMPKERFSAEFPKEGPSILRIQQVVRGDSAAYFCASSPASGGSPDTQYFGPGTRLTVL.

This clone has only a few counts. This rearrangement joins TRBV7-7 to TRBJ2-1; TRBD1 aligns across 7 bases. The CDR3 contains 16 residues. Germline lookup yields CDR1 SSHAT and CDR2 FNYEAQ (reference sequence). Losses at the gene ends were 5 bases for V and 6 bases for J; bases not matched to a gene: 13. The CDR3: CASSPDRVAPRNEQFF. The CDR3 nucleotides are TGTGCCAGCAGCCCCGACAGGGTAGCGCCTCGCAATGAGCAGTTCTTC. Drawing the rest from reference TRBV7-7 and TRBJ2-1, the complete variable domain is GAGVSQSPRYKVTKRGQDVTLRCDPISSHATLYWYQQALGQGPEFLTYFNYEAQPDKSGLPSDRFSAERPEGSISTLTIQRTEQRDSAMYRCASSPDRVAPRNEQFFGPGTRLTVL.

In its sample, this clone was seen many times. The CDR3 spells CASSLAPGGSGANVLTF. The CDR3 nucleotides are TGCGCCAGCAGCTTGGCCCCAGGGGGCTCTGGGGCCAACGTCCTGACTTTC. V and J are TRBV5-1 and TRBJ2-6, with 7 bases fitting TRBD1. Trimming cost V 0 bases and J 0 bases; bases outside gene matches: 3. The CDR3 is 17 amino acids. CDR1 is SGHRS and CDR2 is YFSETQ in the germline V gene.

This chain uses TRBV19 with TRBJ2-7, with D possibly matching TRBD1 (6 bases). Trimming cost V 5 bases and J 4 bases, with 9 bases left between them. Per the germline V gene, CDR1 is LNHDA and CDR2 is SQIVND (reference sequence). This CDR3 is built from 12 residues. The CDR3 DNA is TGTGCCAGTAGTGCTCAGGGGTACGAGCAGTACTTC. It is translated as CASSAQGYEQYF. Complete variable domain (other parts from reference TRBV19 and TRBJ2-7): DGGITQSPKYLFRKEGQNVTLSCEQNLNHDAMYWYRQDPGQGLRLIYYSQIVNDFQKGDIAEGYSVSREKKESFPLTVTSAQKNPTAFYLCASSAQGYEQYFGPGTRLTVT.

The DNA for the CDR3 is TGTGCCAGTAGCTTTGGACACATGGATAATTCACCCCTCCACTTT. Translating it yields CASSFGHMDNSPLHF. V is TRBV19 and J is TRBJ1-6; maybe TRBD1 (5 bases). V dropped 6 bases and J dropped 5 bases, with 14 bases sitting between them. Germline assignment: CDR1 LNHDA and CDR2 SQIVND (reference sequence). The CDR3 is made up of 15 amino acids.

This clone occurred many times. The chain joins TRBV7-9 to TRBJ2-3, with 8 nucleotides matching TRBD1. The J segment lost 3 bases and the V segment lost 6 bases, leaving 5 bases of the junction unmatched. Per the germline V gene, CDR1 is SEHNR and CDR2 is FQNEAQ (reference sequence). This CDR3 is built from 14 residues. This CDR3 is CASRGQARTDTQYF. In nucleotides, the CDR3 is TGTGCCAGCAGGGGACAGGCCCGGACAGATACGCAGTATTTT.

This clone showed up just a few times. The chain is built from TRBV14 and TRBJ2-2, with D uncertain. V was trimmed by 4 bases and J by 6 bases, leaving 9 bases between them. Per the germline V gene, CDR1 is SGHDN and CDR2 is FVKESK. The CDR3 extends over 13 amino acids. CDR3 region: CASSPRTAGELFF. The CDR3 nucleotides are TGTGCCAGCAGCCCCCGTACGGCCGGGGAGCTGTTTTTT.

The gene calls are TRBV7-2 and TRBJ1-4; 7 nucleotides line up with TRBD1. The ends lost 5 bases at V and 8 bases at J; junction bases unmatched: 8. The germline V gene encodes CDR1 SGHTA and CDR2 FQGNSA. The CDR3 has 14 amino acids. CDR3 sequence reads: CASSVGQSGEKLFF. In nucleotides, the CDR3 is TGTGCCAGCAGCGTGGGACAGTCGGGAGAAAAACTGTTTTTT.

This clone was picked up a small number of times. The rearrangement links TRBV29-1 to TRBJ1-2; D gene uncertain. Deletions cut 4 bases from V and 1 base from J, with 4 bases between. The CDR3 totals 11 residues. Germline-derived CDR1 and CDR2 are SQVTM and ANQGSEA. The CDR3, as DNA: TGCAGCGTTGTAATTAACTATGGCTACACCTTC. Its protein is CSVVINYGYTF.

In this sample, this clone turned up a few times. The CDR3 nucleotides read TGTGCCAGCAGCCGACAGAGCAATCAGCCCCAGCATTTT. Protein sequence: CASSRQSNQPQHF. The chain has TRBV7-2 and TRBJ1-5; a weak D match, TRBD1 (5 bases). Trimming took 5 bases from V and 1 from J, leaving 6 bases between them. The CDR3 is 13 residues long. Germline values: CDR1 SGHTA, CDR2 FQGNSA.

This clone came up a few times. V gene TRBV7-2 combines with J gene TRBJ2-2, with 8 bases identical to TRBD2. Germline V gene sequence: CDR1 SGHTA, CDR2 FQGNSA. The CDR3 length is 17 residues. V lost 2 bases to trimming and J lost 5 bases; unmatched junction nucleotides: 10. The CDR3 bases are TGTGCCAGCAGCTTACTTATGGGCGGGGGGTATACCGGGGAGCTGTTTTTT. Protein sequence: CASSLLMGGGYTGELFF.

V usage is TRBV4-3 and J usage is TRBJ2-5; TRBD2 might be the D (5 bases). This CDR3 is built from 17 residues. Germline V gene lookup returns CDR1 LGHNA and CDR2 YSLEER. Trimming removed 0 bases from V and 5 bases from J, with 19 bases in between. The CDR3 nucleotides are TGCGCCAGCAGCCAAGAATTCGGCGGGCCCCCACGGGAGACCCAGTACTTC. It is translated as CASSQEFGGPPRETQYF.